This entry describes one TCR beta chain. Its antigen specificity is not known. No clone much larger than this one lies a single base away; base qualities are absent. Genomic DNA was extracted from sorted cells for sequencing of the TCRbeta CDR3 region. The immunoSEQ Assay was used to sequence the TCRbeta CDR3 regions. The table was pulled from immuneACCESS by TCRdb, which kept in-frame rearrangements only. Such tables lose some clones; where checked, under half of the loss comes from unresolved V genes, and the rest has no known cause. In this sample the table shows roughly 15,000 clones, 77% of which occur a single time. Of the sample, 35% to 40% is held by the ten largest clones. The entry originates in a study of OX40 agonist ivuxolimab in advanced cancers. For context, the study as a whole: The costimulatory receptor OX40 (CD134) was targeted by ivuxolimab, a fully human IgG2 agonistic monoclonal antibody. Intravenous ivuxolimab was administered to patients every 2 weeks at six dose levels: 0.01, 0.1, 0.3, 1.5, 3 and 10 mg/kg. Among the 52 dose-escalation patients, around 19 had hepatocellular carcinoma, roughly 15 melanoma, 9 renal cell carcinoma and 9 head and neck cancer. In the dose-escalation cohort, 75% to 85% of patients were male, and the mean age was around 65 years with a range of roughly 20 to 79. Prior anti-PD-1, anti-PD-L1 or anti-CTLA-4 therapy was permitted, and checkpoint inhibitors had been received by less than 45% of dose-escalation patients. Partial responses were achieved by three dose-escalation patients, of whom one had hepatocellular carcinoma and two had cutaneous melanoma. The purpose of peripheral TCRbeta sequencing was to test whether ivuxolimab changed TCR sequence diversity and led to clonal T-cell expansion. The paper reports the monotherapy dose-escalation portion (N of about 51 patients) of the phase I ivuxolimab trial. Results and caveats for the whole study, not just this receptor: Antigen specificity was not determined for the clonally expanded peripheral T cells. Low levels of normalized T-cell clonal expansion were also shown by some nonresponding patients. In the 0.1-3.0 mg/kg groups, partial responders had among the lowest normalized peripheral clonal expansion, particularly in CD8+ T cells. After ivuxolimab, more expanded clones were found on average in CD8+ T cells than in CD4+ T cells. At doses of 0.1 to 3.0 mg/kg, clonal expansion of both CD4+ and CD8+ T cells in blood was seen between baseline and week 6.

Inclusive of the bounding cysteine and phenylalanine, the CDR3 is 12 residues long. Only the CDR3 region is kept as DNA, spanning 36 bases read in frame from base 1. The germline V gene supplies CDR1 SNHLY and CDR2 FYNNEI. The V end loses 6 bases and the J end loses 3 bases, and a stretch of 9 bases separates them. Patients with a history of autoimmune disease or receiving systemic immunosuppression were excluded from the trial. Peripheral blood for TCR sequencing was collected from all dose cohorts at baseline, on cycle 4 day 1, and on cycle 7 day 1. The samples were taken from a phase I, first-in-human, multicenter, open-label dose-escalation trial of ivuxolimab. The trial enrolled adults with locally advanced or metastatic head and neck squamous cell, hepatocellular, melanoma or renal cell carcinoma. CD4+ and CD8+ T cells were sorted separately from peripheral blood before TCR sequencing.

This receptor was obtained from an adult with an advanced solid tumor such as melanoma, head and neck, liver or kidney cancer. Source: CD4+ or CD8+ T cells sorted from blood, taken in a trial of the OX40 agonist ivuxolimab. The rearranged chain carries TRBV2 and TRBJ2-7; TRBD1 is possibly the D segment (6 matching bases). The CDR3 corresponds to CASRRGNYEQYF. The sequenced DNA: TGTGCCAGCAGGAGGGGGAACTACGAGCAGTACTTC.